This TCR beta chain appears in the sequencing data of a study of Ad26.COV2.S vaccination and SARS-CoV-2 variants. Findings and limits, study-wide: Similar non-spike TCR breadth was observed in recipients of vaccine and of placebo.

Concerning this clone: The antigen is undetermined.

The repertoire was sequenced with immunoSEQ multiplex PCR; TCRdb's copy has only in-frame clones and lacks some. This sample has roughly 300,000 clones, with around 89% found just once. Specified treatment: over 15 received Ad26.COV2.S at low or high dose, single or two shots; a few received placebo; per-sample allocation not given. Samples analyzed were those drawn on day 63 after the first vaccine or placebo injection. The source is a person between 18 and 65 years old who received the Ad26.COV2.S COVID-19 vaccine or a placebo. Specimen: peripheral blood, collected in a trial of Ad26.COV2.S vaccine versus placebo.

The CDR3 coding sequence is TGCGCCAGCAGCTTCACGACAGGGGGCGACCAGCCCCAGCATTTT. Translating gives CASSFTTGGDQPQHF. The gene calls are TRBV5-1 and TRBJ1-5, with 10 bases matching TRBD1. CDR3 length: 15 residues. After removal of 2 bases from V and 7 bases from J, the junction contained 6 bases not matched to a gene. Germline V CDR1 and CDR2: SGHRS, YFSETQ. Full variable domain (remainder filled in from reference TRBV5-1 and TRBJ1-5): KAGVTQTPRYLIKTRGQQVTLSCSPISGHRSVSWYQQTPGQGLQFLFEYFSETQRNKGNFPGRFSGRQFSNSRSEMNVSTLELGDSALYLCASSFTTGGDQPQHFGDGTRLSIL.